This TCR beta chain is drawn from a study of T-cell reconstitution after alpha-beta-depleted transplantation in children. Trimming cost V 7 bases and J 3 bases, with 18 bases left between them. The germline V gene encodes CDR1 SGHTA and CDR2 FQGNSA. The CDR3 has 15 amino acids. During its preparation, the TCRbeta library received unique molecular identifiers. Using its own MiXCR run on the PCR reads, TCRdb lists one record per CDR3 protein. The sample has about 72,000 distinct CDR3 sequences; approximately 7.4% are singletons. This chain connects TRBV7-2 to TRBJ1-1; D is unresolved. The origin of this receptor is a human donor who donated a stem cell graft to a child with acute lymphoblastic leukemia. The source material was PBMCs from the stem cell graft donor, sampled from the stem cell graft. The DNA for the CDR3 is TGTGCCAGCACCATAAACAGACCGACGGACACTGAAGCTTTCTTT. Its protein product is CASTINRPTDTEAFF. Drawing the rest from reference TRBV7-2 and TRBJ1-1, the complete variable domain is GAGVSQSPSNKVTEKGKDVELRCDPISGHTALYWYRQSLGQGLEFLIYFQGNSAPDKSGLPSDRFSAERTGGSVSTLTIQRTQQEDSAVYLCASTINRPTDTEAFFGQGTRLTVV.